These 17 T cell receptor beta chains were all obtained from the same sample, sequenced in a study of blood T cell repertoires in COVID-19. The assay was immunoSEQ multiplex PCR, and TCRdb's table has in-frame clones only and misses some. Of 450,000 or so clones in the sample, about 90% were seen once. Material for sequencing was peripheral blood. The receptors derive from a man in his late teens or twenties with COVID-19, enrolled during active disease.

The CDR3 DNA sequence: TGTGCCAGCAGCTTAGATGAGGGGGCCGGGGAGCTGTTTTTT. It specifies CASSLDEGAGELFF. V and J are TRBV11-2 and TRBJ2-2; tentative D call: TRBD1 (6 bases). Germline lookup yields CDR1 SGHAT and CDR2 FQNNGV. This CDR3 is 14 amino acids long. V lost 0 bases and J lost 6, with 8 bases in between.

The CDR3, as DNA: TGTGCCAGCAGCTTTACGGGAGGGCCTAGGTCAGACGAGCAGTACTTC. This translates into CASSFTGGPRSDEQYF. The chain is built from TRBV7-9 and TRBJ2-7; TRBD2 matches at 8 bases. The CDR3 totals 16 residues. CDR1 is SEHNR, CDR2 FQNEAQ, per germline (reference sequence). J lost 5 bases, V lost 3 bases, and 12 bases had no gene match.

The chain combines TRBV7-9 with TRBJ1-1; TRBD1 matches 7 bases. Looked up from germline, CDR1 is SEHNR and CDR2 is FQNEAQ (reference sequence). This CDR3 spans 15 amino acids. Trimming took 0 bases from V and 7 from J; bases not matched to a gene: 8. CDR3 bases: TGTGCCAGCAGCTTAGCCCGGACAGGAAACCTTGAAGCTTTCTTT. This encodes CASSLARTGNLEAFF.

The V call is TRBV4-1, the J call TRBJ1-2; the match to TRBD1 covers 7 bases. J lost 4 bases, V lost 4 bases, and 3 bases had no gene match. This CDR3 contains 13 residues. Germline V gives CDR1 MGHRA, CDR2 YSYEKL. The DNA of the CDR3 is TGCGCCAGCAGCCCCAGGGACAGCTATGGCTACACCTTC. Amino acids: CASSPRDSYGYTF.

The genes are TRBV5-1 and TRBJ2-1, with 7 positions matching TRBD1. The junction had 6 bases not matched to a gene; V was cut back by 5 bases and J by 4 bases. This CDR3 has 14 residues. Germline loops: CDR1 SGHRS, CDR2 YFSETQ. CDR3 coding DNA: TGCGCCAGCAGACCGGGACAGTCATACAATGAGCAGTTCTTC. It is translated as CASRPGQSYNEQFF.

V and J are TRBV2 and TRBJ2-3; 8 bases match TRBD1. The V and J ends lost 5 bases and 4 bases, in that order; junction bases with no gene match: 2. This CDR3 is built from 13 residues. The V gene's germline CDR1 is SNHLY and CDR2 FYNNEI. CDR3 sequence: CASSPDRADTQYF. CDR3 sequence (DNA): TGTGCCAGCAGTCCGGACAGGGCAGATACGCAGTATTTT.

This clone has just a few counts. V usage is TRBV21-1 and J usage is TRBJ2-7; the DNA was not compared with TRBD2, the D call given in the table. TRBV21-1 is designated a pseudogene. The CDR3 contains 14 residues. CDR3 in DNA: TGTGCCAGCAGCAGGGCAGGAGGGATCTACGAGCAGTACTTC. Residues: CASSRAGGIYEQYF.

CDR3 nucleotide sequence: TGTGCCAGCAGCTTAGGGCGGGTCCCGAACACCGGGGAGCTGTTTTTT. This gives the protein CASSLGRVPNTGELFF. V gene TRBV7-9 combines with J gene TRBJ2-2; the D gene is possibly TRBD2 (5 bases). The length of the CDR3 is 16 residues. Per the germline V gene, CDR1 is SEHNR and CDR2 is FQNEAQ (reference sequence). The ends were cut back, 1 base at V and 0 bases at J, with 9 bases in the middle.

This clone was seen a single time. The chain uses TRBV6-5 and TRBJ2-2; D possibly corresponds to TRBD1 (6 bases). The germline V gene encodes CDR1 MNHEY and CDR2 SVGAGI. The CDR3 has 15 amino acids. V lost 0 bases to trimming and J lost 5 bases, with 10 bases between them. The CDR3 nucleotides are TGTGCCAGCAGTTACTCGTCAGGGGCAACCGGGGAGCTGTTTTTT. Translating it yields CASSYSSGATGELFF.

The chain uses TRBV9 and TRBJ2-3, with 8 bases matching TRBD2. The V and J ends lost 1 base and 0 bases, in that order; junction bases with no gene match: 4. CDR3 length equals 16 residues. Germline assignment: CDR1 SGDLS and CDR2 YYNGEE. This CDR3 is CASSVRASGSTDTQYF. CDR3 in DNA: TGTGCCAGCAGCGTAAGGGCTAGCGGGAGCACAGATACGCAGTATTTT.

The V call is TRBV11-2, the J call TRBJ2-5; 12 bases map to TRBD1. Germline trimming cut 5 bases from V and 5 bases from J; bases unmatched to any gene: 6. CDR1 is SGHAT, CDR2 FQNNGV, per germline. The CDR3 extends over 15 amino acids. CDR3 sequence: CASSRGTGGWETQYF. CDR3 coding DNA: TGTGCCAGCAGCCGCGGGACAGGGGGCTGGGAGACCCAGTACTTC. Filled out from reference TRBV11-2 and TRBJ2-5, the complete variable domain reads EAGVAQSPRYKIIEKRQSVAFWCNPISGHATLYWYQQILGQGPKLLIQFQNNGVVDDSQLPKDRFSAERLKGVDSTLKIQPAKLEDSAVYLCASSRGTGGWETQYFGPGTRLLVL.

The CDR3 spells CASSLVRAGRGTGELFF. The CDR3 region has the DNA TGTGCCAGCAGCTTAGTTCGCGCCGGGAGGGGGACCGGGGAGCTGTTTTTT. This sequence joins TRBV7-8 and TRBJ2-2, with 8 positions matching TRBD2. V shed 1 base and J 5 bases; nucleotides not matched to a gene: 9. The CDR3 is 17 residues long. The V gene's germline CDR1 is SGHVS and CDR2 FQNEAQ.

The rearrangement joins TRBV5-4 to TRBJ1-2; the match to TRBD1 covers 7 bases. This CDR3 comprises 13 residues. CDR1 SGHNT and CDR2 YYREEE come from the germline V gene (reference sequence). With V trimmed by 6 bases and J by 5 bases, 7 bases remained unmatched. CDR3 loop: CASNLGTEYGYTF. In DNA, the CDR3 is TGTGCCAGCAACTTAGGGACAGAATATGGCTACACCTTC.

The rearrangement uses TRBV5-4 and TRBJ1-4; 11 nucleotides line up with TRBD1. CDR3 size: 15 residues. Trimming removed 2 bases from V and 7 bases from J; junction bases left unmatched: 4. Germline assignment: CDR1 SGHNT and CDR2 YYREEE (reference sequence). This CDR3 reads CASSFQGQGVEKLFF. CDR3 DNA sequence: TGTGCCAGCAGCTTCCAGGGACAGGGGGTTGAAAAACTGTTTTTT.

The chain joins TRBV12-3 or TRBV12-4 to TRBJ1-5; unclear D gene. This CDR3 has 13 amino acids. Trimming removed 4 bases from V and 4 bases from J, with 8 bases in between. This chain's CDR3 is CASSSYRNQPQHF. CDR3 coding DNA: TGTGCCAGCAGTTCGTACAGAAATCAGCCCCAGCATTTT.

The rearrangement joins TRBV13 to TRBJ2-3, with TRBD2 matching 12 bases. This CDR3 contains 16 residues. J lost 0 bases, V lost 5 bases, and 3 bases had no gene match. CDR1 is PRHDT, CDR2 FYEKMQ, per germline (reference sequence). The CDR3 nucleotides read TGTGCCAGCAGCCCAGGGACTAGCGGGAGCACAGATACGCAGTATTTT. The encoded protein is CASSPGTSGSTDTQYF.

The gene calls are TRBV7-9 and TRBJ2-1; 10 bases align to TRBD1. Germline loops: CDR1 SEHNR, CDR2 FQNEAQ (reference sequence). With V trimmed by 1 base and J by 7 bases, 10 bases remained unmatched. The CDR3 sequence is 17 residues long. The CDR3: CASSLGRDRGRANEQFF. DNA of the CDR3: TGTGCCAGCAGCTTAGGCCGGGACAGGGGCAGGGCGAATGAGCAGTTCTTC.